The 27 T cell receptor beta chains below all came from one sample that was sequenced in a study of blood T cell repertoires in COVID-19. TCRdb's table, derived via immunoSEQ multiplex PCR, lists solely in-frame clones and lacks some. The sample carries under 50,000 clones, about 81% recorded once. Sequenced sample: peripheral blood. The receptor source for this set is a man in his fifties with active COVID-19.

This chain uses TRBV5-1 with TRBJ1-4; D call uncertain. This CDR3 is 14 amino acids long. With 0 bases removed from V and 7 bases from J, the gap between germline ends came to 10 bases. From germline, CDR1 is SGHRS and CDR2 YFSETQ. The CDR3 reads CASSLGGDVEKLFF. In DNA form, the CDR3 reads TGCGCCAGCAGCTTGGGAGGCGATGTTGAAAAACTGTTTTTT.

This chain joins TRBV7-2 and TRBJ2-3; 8 nucleotides line up with TRBD1. J gave up 4 bases and V 5 bases, and 5 bases lay outside the gene matches. CDR3 size: 14 residues. Germline CDR1 is SGHTA and CDR2 is FQGNSA. The CDR3: CASSQDRASDTQYF. DNA for the CDR3: TGTGCCAGCAGCCAGGACAGGGCCTCAGATACGCAGTATTTT.

The chain carries TRBV11-2 and TRBJ1-3, with D uncertain. Per the germline V gene, CDR1 is SGHAT and CDR2 is FQNNGV. CDR3 size: 16 residues. Trimming took off 5 bases at V and 0 bases at J, with 14 bases between the two ends. The DNA for the CDR3 is TGTGCCAGCAGCCCCCCCCGCAGCGGCTCTGGAAACACCATATATTTT. It translates to CASSPPRSGSGNTIYF.

This clone was observed a few times. The chain links TRBV6-5 to TRBJ1-1, with D tentatively TRBD1 (6 bases). The ends were cut back, 8 bases at V and 1 base at J, with 17 bases in the middle. Germline V gives CDR1 MNHEY, CDR2 SVGAGI. The CDR3 is made up of 15 amino acids. CDR3 sequence (DNA): TGTGCCAGCCCCCTTATCGGGACACAGAACACTGAAGCTTTCTTT. This gives the protein CASPLIGTQNTEAFF.

The V and J genes are TRBV5-4 and TRBJ2-3; 14 bases are a match to TRBD2. The CDR3 runs to 16 residues. Germline V CDR1 and CDR2: SGHNT, YYREEE (reference sequence). Trimming at V came to 3 bases and at J to 5 bases, leaving 5 bases not matched to a gene. The CDR3 loop is CASSSGLAGAGDTQYF. The CDR3 DNA sequence: TGTGCCAGCAGCTCGGGACTAGCGGGGGCGGGAGATACGCAGTATTTT.

In this sample, this clone turned up once. The V gene is TRBV6-4, the J gene TRBJ1-2, with a tentative D call TRBD1 (5 bases). Germline V lookup: CDR1 MRHNA, CDR2 SNTAGT. The germline V and J ends were trimmed by 0 bases and 3 bases, with 11 bases remaining between them. The CDR3 has 15 amino acids. The CDR3 spells CASSDSRQGHYGYTF. CDR3 nucleotide sequence: TGTGCCAGCAGTGACTCGAGGCAGGGTCACTATGGCTACACCTTC.

V gene TRBV4-2 combines with J gene TRBJ2-3; 14 bases are a match to TRBD2. Germline V lookup: CDR1 LGHNA, CDR2 YNFKEQ. The V gene end was trimmed by 6 bases and the J gene end by 0 bases; junction bases not matched to a gene: 8. The CDR3 has 18 amino acids. CDR3 loop: CASSRTSGGSPSTDTQYF. The CDR3 DNA sequence: TGTGCCAGCAGTCGGACTAGCGGGGGGTCCCCGAGCACAGATACGCAGTATTTT.

The chain joins TRBV27 to TRBJ2-6; D might be TRBD2 (6 bases). Germline V gives CDR1 MNHEY, CDR2 SMNVEV (reference sequence). The V and J ends lost 6 bases and 1 base respectively, with 13 bases between them. The length of the CDR3 is 16 residues. The CDR3 loop reads CASSPRGGSGANVLTF. The CDR3 nucleotides are TGTGCCAGCAGCCCAAGGGGAGGATCTGGGGCCAACGTCCTGACTTTC.

This rearrangement joins TRBV5-1 to TRBJ2-2; TRBD1 matches at 7 bases. With 3 bases clipped from V and 0 bases from J, the junction kept 5 bases outside the gene matches. CDR1 SGHRS and CDR2 YFSETQ come from the germline V gene. This CDR3 is built from 16 residues. The CDR3 DNA reads TGCGCCAGCAGCTCCTCCGGGACAGCGAACACCGGGGAGCTGTTTTTT. Translating gives CASSSSGTANTGELFF.

The rearrangement joins TRBV9 to TRBJ1-3, with D maybe TRBD1 (6 bases). V lost 4 bases and J lost 4, with 12 bases in between. Germline CDR1 SGDLS, CDR2 YYNGEE. The CDR3 runs 14 residues. DNA of the CDR3: TGTGCCAGCAGCCCCTCAGGACAGGGAAACACCATATATTTT. Protein product: CASSPSGQGNTIYF.

The V and J genes are TRBV18 and TRBJ2-1; the match to TRBD1 covers 7 bases. Germline values: CDR1 KGHSH, CDR2 LQKENI. CDR3 length: 13 amino acids. With V trimmed by 1 base and J by 8 bases, 2 bases remained unmatched. The CDR3 sequence: CASSPQGAYEQFF. In DNA, the CDR3 is TGTGCCAGCTCACCACAGGGGGCGTATGAGCAGTTCTTC.

This clone was observed a single time. The CDR3 loop reads CASSLGFRQEAGQYF. As DNA, the CDR3 is TGCGCCAGCAGCTTGGGCTTCCGACAGGAGGCAGGGCAGTACTTC. The J gene is TRBJ2-7, the V gene TRBV5-1, with D possibly matching TRBD1 (6 bases). The germline V gene encodes CDR1 SGHRS and CDR2 YFSETQ. V dropped 0 bases and J dropped 9 bases, with 19 bases sitting between them. The CDR3 has 15 residues.

This chain joins TRBV18 and TRBJ1-3, with no clear D. CDR1 and CDR2 from the germline V gene are KGHSH and LQKENI. Trimming removed 3 bases at V and 1 base at J, with 10 bases between. This CDR3 has 15 residues. The CDR3 bases are TGTGCCAGCTCACCTAACTCCGGTTCTGGAAACACCATATATTTT. Its protein product is CASSPNSGSGNTIYF.

The rearrangement links TRBV7-9 to TRBJ1-5; TRBD1 matches at 7 bases. The CDR3 covers 16 residues. Germline V lookup: CDR1 SEHNR, CDR2 FQNEAQ (reference sequence). With V trimmed by 4 bases and J by 6 bases, 12 bases remained unmatched. The CDR3 reads CASSSTGTEGLQPQHF. The CDR3 coding sequence is TGTGCCAGCAGCTCGACGGGGACAGAGGGTCTTCAGCCCCAGCATTTT.

This chain uses TRBV18 with TRBJ1-1; D remains ambiguous. The V end was cut by 6 bases, the J end by 1 base, with 12 bases between. Germline assignment: CDR1 KGHSH and CDR2 LQKENI. The CDR3 extends over 14 amino acids. CDR3 region: CASSPATGNTEAFF. For the CDR3, the DNA is TGTGCCAGCTCTCCTGCCACGGGGAACACTGAAGCTTTCTTT.

This chain links TRBV12-3 or TRBV12-4 with TRBJ1-2; D is possibly TRBD1 (5 bases). This CDR3 is built from 13 residues. V was cut by 6 bases and J by 8 bases, with 16 bases left in between. The DNA of the CDR3 is TGTGCCAGCAGCCTCTCTCAGGGTAGGGGCTACACCTTC. The encoded protein is CASSLSQGRGYTF.

The chain recombines TRBV5-1 with TRBJ1-4; TRBD1 matches 7 bases. Trimming cost V 1 base and J 7 bases; bases outside gene matches: 4. The CDR3 has 14 residues. Germline V gives CDR1 SGHRS, CDR2 YFSETQ. The chain's CDR3 is CASSLQGVSEKLFF. CDR3 nucleotide sequence: TGCGCCAGCAGCTTGCAGGGGGTTTCTGAAAAACTGTTTTTT.

The chain links TRBV7-2 to TRBJ2-7; the match to TRBD2 covers 13 bases. The CDR3 loop spans 17 amino acids. Trimming removed 5 bases from V and 3 bases from J; junction bases left unmatched: 10. Germline assignment: CDR1 SGHTA and CDR2 FQGNSA. The CDR3: CASSAATTSGGIYEQYF. CDR3 coding DNA: TGTGCCAGCAGCGCAGCTACGACTAGCGGGGGGATCTACGAGCAGTACTTC.

The chain links TRBV11-2 to TRBJ2-3, with 7 bases identical to TRBD2. Trimming cost V 5 bases and J 4 bases; bases outside gene matches: 3. This CDR3 has 13 residues. Germline CDR1 is SGHAT and CDR2 is FQNNGV. CDR3 loop: CASSPRGADTQYF. The CDR3 DNA follows: TGTGCCAGCAGCCCCCGGGGGGCAGATACGCAGTATTTT.

The rearrangement uses TRBV11-3 and TRBJ2-7, with 8 nucleotides matching TRBD1. V trimming: 1 base; J trimming: 3 bases; junction bases outside the gene matches: 2. CDR3 length equals 14 residues. CDR1 is SGHNT and CDR2 is YENEEA in the germline V gene. The CDR3: CASSLAGGHYEQYF. CDR3 bases: TGTGCCAGCAGCTTAGCAGGGGGCCACTACGAGCAGTACTTC.

This clone was seen a handful of times. The genes are TRBV9 and TRBJ1-2; 7 nucleotides line up with TRBD1. Per germline, CDR1 SGDLS and CDR2 YYNGEE. The CDR3 is 15 amino acids. V lost 4 bases and J lost 9; bases outside the gene matches: 15. CDR3 coding DNA: TGTGCCAGCAGCACAGACCTCATTAGGGGGCGAAGCTACACCTTC. It codes for CASSTDLIRGRSYTF.

The chain uses TRBV19 and TRBJ1-6; possible D gene TRBD1, 6 bases. Germline V gene lookup returns CDR1 LNHDA and CDR2 SQIVND (reference sequence). V was shortened by 6 bases and J by 7 bases, with 16 bases between the two germline ends. There are 15 residues in the CDR3. The CDR3 sequence: CASSLQGGPNSPLHF. The CDR3 nucleotides are TGTGCCAGTAGCTTACAGGGTGGGCCGAATTCACCCCTCCACTTT.

The count of this clone is one. This chain uses TRBV10-1 with TRBJ2-3, with 12 bases that match TRBD2. J was trimmed by 0 bases and V by 0 bases; bases with no gene match: 10. Looked up from germline, CDR1 is WNHNN and CDR2 is SYGVQD (reference sequence). This CDR3 has 20 residues. Here the CDR3 DNA reads TGCGCCAGCAGTGAGTCTCCTCCAGGACTAGCGGGGACTAGCACAGATACGCAGTATTTT. It encodes CASSESPPGLAGTSTDTQYF.

This sequence joins TRBV2 and TRBJ2-3; TRBD1 matches at 10 bases. Trimming took 5 bases from V and 0 from J; bases not matched to a gene: 17. CDR1 and CDR2 from the germline V gene are SNHLY and FYNNEI. This CDR3 has 20 residues. CDR3 bases: TGTGCCAGCAGTTCCCCCGTGTTGACAGGGGGCAGCCTTAGCACAGATACGCAGTATTTT. Translated, it gives CASSSPVLTGGSLSTDTQYF. The full variable domain, rest sourced from reference TRBV2 and TRBJ2-3, is EPEVTQTPSHQVTQMGQEVILRCVPISNHLYFYWYRQILGQKVEFLVSFYNNEISEKSEIFDDQFSVERPDGSNFTLKIRSTKLEDSAMYFCASSSPVLTGGSLSTDTQYFGPGTRLTVL.

This chain uses TRBV6-5 with TRBJ2-3; a weak D match, TRBD2 (5 bases). The CDR3 has 15 residues. The germline V gene encodes CDR1 MNHEY and CDR2 SVGAGI. V lost 1 base and J 4 bases, leaving 12 bases between the germline ends. In DNA form, the CDR3 reads TGTGCCAGCAGTTACTACGGGATGCGCTCAGATACGCAGTATTTT. Translation: CASSYYGMRSDTQYF.

The CDR3 is CASSLDYSQETQYF. The CDR3 DNA follows: TGTGCCAGCAGCTTGGATTACAGCCAAGAGACCCAGTACTTC. V and J are TRBV5-4 and TRBJ2-5; D is uncertain. Germline V gene data show CDR1 as SGHNT and CDR2 as YYREEE (reference sequence). Trimming stripped 0 bases from V and 1 base from J, with 7 bases between. The length of the CDR3 is 14 residues. The variable domain in full, completed from reference TRBV5-4 and TRBJ2-5, reads ETGVTQSPTHLIKTRGQQVTLRCSSQSGHNTVSWYQQALGQGPQFIFQYYREEENGRGNFPPRFSGLQFPNYSSELNVNALELDDSALYLCASSLDYSQETQYFGPGTRLLVL.

The chain is built from TRBV28 and TRBJ1-2; the match to TRBD1 covers 10 bases. The germline CDR1 and CDR2 sequences are MDHEN and SYDVKM. There are 16 residues in the CDR3. The V gene end was trimmed by 5 bases and the J gene end by 0 bases; junction bases not matched to a gene: 6. Here the CDR3 reads CASSIGTGVTNYGYTF. The CDR3 region has the DNA TGTGCCAGCAGTATCGGGACAGGGGTTACTAACTATGGCTACACCTTC.